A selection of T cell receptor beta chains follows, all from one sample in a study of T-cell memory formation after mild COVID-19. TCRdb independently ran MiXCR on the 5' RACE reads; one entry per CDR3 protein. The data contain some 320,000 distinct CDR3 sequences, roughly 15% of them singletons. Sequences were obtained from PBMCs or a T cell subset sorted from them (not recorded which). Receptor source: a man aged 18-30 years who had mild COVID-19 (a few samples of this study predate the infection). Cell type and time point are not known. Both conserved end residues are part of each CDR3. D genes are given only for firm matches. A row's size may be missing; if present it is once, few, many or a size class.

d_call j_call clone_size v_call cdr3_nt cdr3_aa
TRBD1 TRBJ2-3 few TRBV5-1 TGCGCCAGCACCGACCAGGGGGCGAGCGCAGATACGCAGTATTTT CASTDQGASADTQYF
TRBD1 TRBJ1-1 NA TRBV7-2 TGTGCCAGCAGCTATACAGGGGCCACTGAAGCTTTCTTT CASSYTGATEAFF
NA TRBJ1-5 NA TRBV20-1 TGCAGTGCTAGAGATCGGGGGAAGGGCTTCTATGCGCCCCAGCATTTT CSARDRGKGFYAPQHF
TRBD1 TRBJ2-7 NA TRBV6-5 TGTGCCAGCAGGGACGGGGACAGGGGCTACGAGCAGTACTTC CASRDGDRGYEQYF
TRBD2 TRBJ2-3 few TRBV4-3 TGCGCCAGCAGCCAACAGACTAGCGGCGGACTGGATACGCAGTATTTT CASSQQTSGGLDTQYF
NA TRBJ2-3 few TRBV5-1 TGCGCCAGCAGACCGCTAGAAGCCACAGATACGCAGTATTTT CASRPLEATDTQYF
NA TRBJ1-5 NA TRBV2 TGTGCCAGCAGTGGGAGGGGGAGGCCCCAGCATTTT CASSGRGRPQHF
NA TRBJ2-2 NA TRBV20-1 TGCAGTGCCCCAGGTCACACCGGGGAGCTGTTTTTT CSAPGHTGELFF
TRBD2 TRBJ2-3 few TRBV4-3 TGCGCCAGCAGCTTCTCGACTAGCGGGGGGGCCGGAGATACGCAGTATTTT CASSFSTSGGAGDTQYF
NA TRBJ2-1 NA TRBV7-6 TGTGCCAGCAGCTTAGGCCCCCATGAGCAGTTCTTC CASSLGPHEQFF
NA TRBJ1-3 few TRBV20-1 TGCAGTGCATGGTTTTCTGGAAACACCATATATTTT CSAWFSGNTIYF
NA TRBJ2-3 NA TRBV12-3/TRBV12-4 TGTGCCAGCAGAGACGTTGCAGGGAGCACAGATACGCAGTATTTT CASRDVAGSTDTQYF
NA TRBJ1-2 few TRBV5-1 TGCGCCAGCAGCTTGGGGCCAGCACGGCACTATGGCTACACCTTC CASSLGPARHYGYTF
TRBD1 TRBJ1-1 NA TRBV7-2 TGTGCCAGCAGGAGACAGGGAGGGGCCACTGAAGCTTTCTTT CASRRQGGATEAFF
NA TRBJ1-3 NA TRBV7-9 TGTGCCAGCAGCTCCAGTCCCGCGGGAAACACCATATATTTT CASSSSPAGNTIYF
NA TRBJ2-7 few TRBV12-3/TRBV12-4 TGTGCCAGCAGTTTAGGGAGGGGGAACGAGCAGTACTTC CASSLGRGNEQYF
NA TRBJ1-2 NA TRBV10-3 TGTGCCATCGGGGGCTATGGCTACACCTTC CAIGGYGYTF
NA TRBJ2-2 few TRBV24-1 TGTGCCACCAGTGATTCCGGACATTGGGACGGGGAGCTGTTTTTT CATSDSGHWDGELFF
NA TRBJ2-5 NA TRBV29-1 TGCAGCGTCGGAGGGGGGATTCGGCAAGAGACCCAGTACTTC CSVGGGIRQETQYF
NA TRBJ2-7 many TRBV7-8 TGTGCCAGCAGCGAGGGACCCTCCTACGAGCAGTACTTC CASSEGPSYEQYF
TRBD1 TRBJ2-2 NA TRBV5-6 TGTGCCAGCAGCTTGTGGGACAGGCCGAACACCGGGGAGCTGTTTTTT CASSLWDRPNTGELFF
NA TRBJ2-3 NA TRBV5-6 TGTGCCAGCAGCTTCGTGGGGGGGCCGGGAGATACGCAGTATTTT CASSFVGGPGDTQYF
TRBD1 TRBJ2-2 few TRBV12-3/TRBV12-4 TGTGCCAGCAGTACAATAGGGACAGCCGGGGAGCTGTTTTTT CASSTIGTAGELFF
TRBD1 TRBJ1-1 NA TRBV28 TGTGCCAGCAGTTTATACAGGGGGTACACTGAAGCTTTCTTT CASSLYRGYTEAFF
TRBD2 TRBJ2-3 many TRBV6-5 TGTGCCAGCAGTTACTCCGGACTAGCGGGGGGAGATACGCAGTATTTT CASSYSGLAGGDTQYF
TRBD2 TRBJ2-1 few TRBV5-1 TGCGCCAGCAGCTTGGCATCGGGGGGACTCGGTTACAATGAGCAGTTCTTC CASSLASGGLGYNEQFF
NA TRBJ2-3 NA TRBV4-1 TGCGCCAGCAGCCAAATCGAAGCAGATACGCAGTATTTT CASSQIEADTQYF
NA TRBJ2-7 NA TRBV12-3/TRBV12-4 TGTGCCAGCAGTTTAATACGGGGCTACGAGCAGTACTTC CASSLIRGYEQYF
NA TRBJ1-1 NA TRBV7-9 TGTGCCAGCAGCTTTGGTCCATCCGGGGTCACTGAAGCTTTCTTT CASSFGPSGVTEAFF
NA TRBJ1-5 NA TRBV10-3 TGTGCCATCAGGGGAGAGGTGTTGGGCAATCAGCCCCAGCATTTT CAIRGEVLGNQPQHF
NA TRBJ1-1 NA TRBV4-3 TGCGCCAGCAGCCAAGACCTCCTGCTCCGACGCGAAGCTTTCTTT CASSQDLLLRREAFF
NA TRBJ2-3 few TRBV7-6 TGTGCCAGCAGCTTGGATGGTTGGACGCAGTATTTT CASSLDGWTQYF
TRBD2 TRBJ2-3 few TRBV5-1 TGCGCCAGCAGCGGCGGACTAGCGGTAACAGATACGCAGTATTTT CASSGGLAVTDTQYF
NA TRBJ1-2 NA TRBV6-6 TGTGCCAGCAGTTACCAGTATCGACGGGAGAACTATGGCTACACCTTC CASSYQYRRENYGYTF
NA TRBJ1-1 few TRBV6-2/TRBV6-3 TGTGCCAGCAGTTGGAGGTCTGAAGCTTTCTTT CASSWRSEAFF
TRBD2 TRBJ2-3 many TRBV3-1 TGTGCCAGCAGCCCGGGGGCCGGGGGGGGTAAAGATACGCAGTATTTT CASSPGAGGGKDTQYF
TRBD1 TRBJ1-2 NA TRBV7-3 TGTGCCAGCAGCTCGCAGGGGGTATCGGACTATGGCTACACCTTC CASSSQGVSDYGYTF
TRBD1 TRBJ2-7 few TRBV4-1 TGCGCCAGCAGCCAAGATGAGGGACAGCTGAGGGCCTACGAGCAGTACTTC CASSQDEGQLRAYEQYF
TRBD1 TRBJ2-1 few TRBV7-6 TGTGCCAGCAGCCTCGGGACAGGGAACTACAATGAGCAGTTCTTC CASSLGTGNYNEQFF
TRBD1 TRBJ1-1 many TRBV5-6 TGTGCCAGCAGCCCCACAGGGGGAATGACTGAAGCTTTCTTT CASSPTGGMTEAFF
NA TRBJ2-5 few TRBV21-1 TGTGCCAGCAGCGCCTCCGGGACAGGGAGAGAGACCCAGTACTTC CASSASGTGRETQYF
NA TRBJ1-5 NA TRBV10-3 TGTGCCACGTCGGGAACCCCGGGTCAGCCCCAGCATTTT CATSGTPGQPQHF
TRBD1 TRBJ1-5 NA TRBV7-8 TGTGCCAGCAGCCGGCCCCCTGGGACAGGCCCAAATCAGCCCCAGCATTTT CASSRPPGTGPNQPQHF
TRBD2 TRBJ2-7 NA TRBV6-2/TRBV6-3 TGTGCCAGCAGTTTTTGGGACTACTCCTACGAGCAGTACTTC CASSFWDYSYEQYF
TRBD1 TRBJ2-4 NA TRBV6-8 TGTGCCAACAGGGGACGGACAGCCGAAAACATTCAGTACTTC CANRGRTAENIQYF
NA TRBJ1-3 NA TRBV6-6 TGTGCCAGCAGCCACCCACCCAGCTCTGGAAACACCATATATTTT CASSHPPSSGNTIYF
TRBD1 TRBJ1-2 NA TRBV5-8 TGTGCCAGCGGGGACAGGGGTTACTATGGCTACACCTTC CASGDRGYYGYTF
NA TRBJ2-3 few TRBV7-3 TGTGCCAGCAGCCCCGCGAGGCCACCTAGCACAGATACGCAGTATTTT CASSPARPPSTDTQYF
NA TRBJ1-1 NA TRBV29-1 TGCAGCGGGGGGCCCCGAGGGGGCACTGAAGCTTTCTTT CSGGPRGGTEAFF
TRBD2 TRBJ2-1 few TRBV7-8 TGTGCCAGCAGCCCAAGGACTAGGAGCGATGAGCAGTTCTTC CASSPRTRSDEQFF
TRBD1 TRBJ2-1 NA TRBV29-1 TGCAGCCCCACCGGGACAGGGACGGATGAGCAGTTCTTC CSPTGTGTDEQFF
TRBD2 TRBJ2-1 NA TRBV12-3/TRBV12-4 TGTGCCAGCAGGGGGGGACTAGCGGGACCCTTCTCCTACAATGAGCAGTTCTTC CASRGGLAGPFSYNEQFF
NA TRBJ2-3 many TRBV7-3 TGTGCCAGCAGCTCGGGGGCCGGACCCCACTATACGCAGTATTTT CASSSGAGPHYTQYF
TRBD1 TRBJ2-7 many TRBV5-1 TGCGCCAGCAGATCCGGGACAGGGGTGTCCTACGAGCAGTACTTC CASRSGTGVSYEQYF
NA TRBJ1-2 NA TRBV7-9 TGTGCCAGCAGCTGGTCCGGGGTGGACGGCTACACCTTC CASSWSGVDGYTF
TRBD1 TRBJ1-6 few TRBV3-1 TGTGCCAGCAGCCCCCGGGACAGGATTAATTCACCCCTCCACTTT CASSPRDRINSPLHF
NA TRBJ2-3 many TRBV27 TGTGCCAGCATGGCCCTAGCGAAGCCAGATACGCAGTATTTT CASMALAKPDTQYF
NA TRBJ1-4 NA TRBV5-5 TGTGCCAGCAGCCGCCTAGAGAGGGGCCAGCATGAAAAACTGTTTTTT CASSRLERGQHEKLFF